These 3 T cell receptor beta chains share one sample of origin, sequenced in a study of OX40 agonist ivuxolimab in advanced cancers. Some clones are missing from TCRdb's copy, which holds only in-frame ones; the method was immunoSEQ multiplex PCR. The sample comprises tens of thousands of clones, 85% to 90% of which are singletons, and 1.5% to 2% rests with the top ten. The specimen comprised CD4+ or CD8+ T cells sorted from blood, sampled in a trial of the OX40 agonist ivuxolimab. Receptor source: an adult with an advanced solid tumor such as melanoma, head and neck, liver or kidney cancer.

The chain couples TRBV18 to TRBJ2-7; D is unclear. Germline CDR1 and CDR2: KGHSH and LQKENI. The CDR3 covers 12 residues. V was clipped by 6 bases and J by 0 bases, with 6 bases between them. CDR3 sequence (DNA): TGTGCCAGCTCTTCAAGCTCCTACGAGCAGTACTTC. This sequence encodes CASSSSSYEQYF. Full variable domain (rest looked up from reference TRBV18 and TRBJ2-7): NAGVMQNPRHLVRRRGQEARLRCSPMKGHSHVYWYRQLPEEGLKFMVYLQKENIIDESGMPKERFSAEFPKEGPSILRIQQVVRGDSAAYFCASSSSSYEQYFGPGTRLTVT.

This clone came up a few times. The rearrangement joins TRBV7-9 to TRBJ2-7; 10 nucleotides match TRBD1. CDR1 and CDR2 from the germline V gene are SEHNR and FQNEAQ (reference sequence). V shed 5 bases, J shed 1 base, and the junction held 2 bases outside the gene matches. This CDR3 has 14 residues. The DNA of the CDR3 is TGTGCCAGCAGCGCGGACAGGGGGTCCTACGAGCAGTACTTC. Protein product: CASSADRGSYEQYF.

The V and J genes are TRBV11-2 and TRBJ2-1; 7 bases match TRBD2. J gave up 7 bases and V 3 bases, and 9 bases lay outside the gene matches. This CDR3 comprises 15 residues. The germline CDR1 and CDR2 sequences are SGHAT and FQNNGV. The CDR3 DNA reads TGTGCCAGCAGCTTCGTTGCGGGAGACGGTAATGAGCAGTTCTTC. Amino acid sequence: CASSFVAGDGNEQFF.